This T cell receptor delta chain was sequenced for a study of gamma-delta T cells after stem cell transplantation. CDR3 length equals 18 residues. Germline CDR1 is GEAIGNYY and CDR2 is EKD. TCRdb repeated clone calling on the RT-PCR reads with CATT. Among 800 to 900 delta-chain clones listed, about 21% were seen once. Concerning this clone itself: Given a far larger clone just one base away, this is likely a sequencing read error.

This chain links TRDV2 with TRDJ3; maybe TRDD3 (6 bases). Sequencing input: gamma-delta T cells. This receptor was identified in a human donor. It is not recorded whose cells these are; they may come from a transplant donor. CDR3 sequence (DNA): TGTGCCTGTGACTCCGTAATGCTGAGCTCCTGGGGCACCCGACAGATGTTTTTC. Its protein is CACDSVMLSSWGTRQMFF.